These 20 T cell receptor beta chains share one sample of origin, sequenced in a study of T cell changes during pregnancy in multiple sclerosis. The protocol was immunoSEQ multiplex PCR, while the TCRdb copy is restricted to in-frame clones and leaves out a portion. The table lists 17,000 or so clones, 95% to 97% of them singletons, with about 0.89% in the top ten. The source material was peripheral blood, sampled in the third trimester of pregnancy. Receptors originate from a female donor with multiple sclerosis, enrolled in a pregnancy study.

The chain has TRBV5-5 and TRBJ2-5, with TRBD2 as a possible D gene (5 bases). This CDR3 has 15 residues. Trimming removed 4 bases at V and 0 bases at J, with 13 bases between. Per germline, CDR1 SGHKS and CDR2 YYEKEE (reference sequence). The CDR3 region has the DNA TGTGCCAGCAGCCCGGGTCACGGGAACCAAGAGACCCAGTACTTC. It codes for CASSPGHGNQETQYF.

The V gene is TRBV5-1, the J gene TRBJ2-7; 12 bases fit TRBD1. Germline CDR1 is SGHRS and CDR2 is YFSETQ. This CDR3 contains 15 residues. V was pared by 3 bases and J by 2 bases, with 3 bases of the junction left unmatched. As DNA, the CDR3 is TGCGCCAGCAGCTACGGGACAGGGGGCCCCTACGAGCAGTACTTC. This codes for CASSYGTGGPYEQYF.

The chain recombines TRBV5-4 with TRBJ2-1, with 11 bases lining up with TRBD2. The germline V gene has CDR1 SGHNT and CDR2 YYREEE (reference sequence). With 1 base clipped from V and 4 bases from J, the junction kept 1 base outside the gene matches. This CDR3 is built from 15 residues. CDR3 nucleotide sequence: TGTGCCAGCAGCTTGTCTAGCGGGGGGTACAATGAGCAGTTCTTC. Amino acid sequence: CASSLSSGGYNEQFF.

The CDR3 DNA reads TGTGCCACCAGCAGAGAGCTTGTCCGGGGCTATGGCTACACCTTC. Amino acids: CATSRELVRGYGYTF. The chain is built from TRBV15 and TRBJ1-2; D call uncertain. V lost 0 bases, J lost 4 bases, and 12 bases lay in between. Germline loops: CDR1 LNHNV, CDR2 YYDKDF (reference sequence). CDR3 size: 15 residues.

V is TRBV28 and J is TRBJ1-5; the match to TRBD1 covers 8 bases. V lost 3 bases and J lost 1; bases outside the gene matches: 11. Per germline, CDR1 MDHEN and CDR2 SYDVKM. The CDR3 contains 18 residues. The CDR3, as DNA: TGTGCCAGCAGTTTCGGGAGTCAGGGGGCGGCGAGCAATCAGCCCCAGCATTTT. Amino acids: CASSFGSQGAASNQPQHF. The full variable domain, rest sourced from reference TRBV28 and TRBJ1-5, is DVKVTQSSRYLVKRTGEKVFLECVQDMDHENMFWYRQDPGLGLRLIYFSYDVKMKEKGDIPEGYSVSREKKERFSLILESASTNQTSMYLCASSFGSQGAASNQPQHFGDGTRLSIL.

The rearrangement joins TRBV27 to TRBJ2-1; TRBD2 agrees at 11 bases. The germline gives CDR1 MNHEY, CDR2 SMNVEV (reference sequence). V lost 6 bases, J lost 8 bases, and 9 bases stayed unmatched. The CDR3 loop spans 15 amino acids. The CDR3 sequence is CASRYLAGGIDEQFF. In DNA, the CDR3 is TGTGCCAGCAGATACCTAGCGGGGGGAATTGATGAGCAGTTCTTC.

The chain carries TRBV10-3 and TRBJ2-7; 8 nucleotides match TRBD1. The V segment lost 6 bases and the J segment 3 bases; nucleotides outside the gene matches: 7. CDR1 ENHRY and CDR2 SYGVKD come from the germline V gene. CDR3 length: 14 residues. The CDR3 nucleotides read TGTGCCATCAGACCGGACAGGGACCTCTACGAGCAGTACTTC. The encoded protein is CAIRPDRDLYEQYF.

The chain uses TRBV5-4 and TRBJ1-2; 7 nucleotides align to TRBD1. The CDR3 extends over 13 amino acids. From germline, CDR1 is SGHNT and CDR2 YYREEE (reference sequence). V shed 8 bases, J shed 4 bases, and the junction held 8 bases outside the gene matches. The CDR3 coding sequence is TGTGCCAGTTCCGACAGGGTCCGCTATGGCTACACCTTC. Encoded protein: CASSDRVRYGYTF.

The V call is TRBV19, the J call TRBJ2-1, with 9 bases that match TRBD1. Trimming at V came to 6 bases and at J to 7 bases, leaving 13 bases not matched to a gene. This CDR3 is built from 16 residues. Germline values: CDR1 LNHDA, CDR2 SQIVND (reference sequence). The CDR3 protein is CASRTKGTGKRNEQFF. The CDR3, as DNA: TGTGCCAGTAGGACAAAGGGGACAGGGAAAAGAAATGAGCAGTTCTTC.

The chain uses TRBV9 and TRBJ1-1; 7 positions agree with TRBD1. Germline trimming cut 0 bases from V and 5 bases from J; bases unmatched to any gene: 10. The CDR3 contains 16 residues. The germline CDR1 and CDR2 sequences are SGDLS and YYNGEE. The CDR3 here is CASSVEQGVWGTEAFF. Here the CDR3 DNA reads TGTGCCAGCAGCGTAGAGCAGGGGGTCTGGGGTACTGAAGCTTTCTTT.

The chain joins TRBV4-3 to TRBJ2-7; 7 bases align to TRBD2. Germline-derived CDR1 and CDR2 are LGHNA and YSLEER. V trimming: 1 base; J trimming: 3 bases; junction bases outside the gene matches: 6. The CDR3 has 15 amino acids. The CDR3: CASSQGAGLDYEQYF. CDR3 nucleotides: TGCGCCAGCAGCCAAGGGGCAGGACTAGACTACGAGCAGTACTTC.

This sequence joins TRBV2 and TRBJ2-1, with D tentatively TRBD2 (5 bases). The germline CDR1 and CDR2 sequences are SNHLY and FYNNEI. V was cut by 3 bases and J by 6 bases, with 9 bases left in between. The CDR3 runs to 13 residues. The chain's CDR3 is CASSEVRGNEQFF. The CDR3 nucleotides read TGTGCCAGCAGTGAGGTCCGGGGCAATGAGCAGTTCTTC.

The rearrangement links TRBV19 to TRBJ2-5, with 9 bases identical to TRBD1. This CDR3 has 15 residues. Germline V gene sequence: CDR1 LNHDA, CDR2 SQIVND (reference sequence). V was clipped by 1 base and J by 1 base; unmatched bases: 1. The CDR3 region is CASSIGTGVQETQYF. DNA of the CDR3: TGTGCCAGTAGTATAGGGACAGGGGTCCAAGAGACCCAGTACTTC.

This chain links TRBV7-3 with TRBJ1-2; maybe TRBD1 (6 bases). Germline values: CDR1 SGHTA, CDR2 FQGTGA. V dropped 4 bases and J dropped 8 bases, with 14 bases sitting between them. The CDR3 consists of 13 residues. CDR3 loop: CASSSLGGQGYTF. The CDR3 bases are TGTGCCAGCAGCTCCCTGGGGGGGCAAGGCTACACCTTC.

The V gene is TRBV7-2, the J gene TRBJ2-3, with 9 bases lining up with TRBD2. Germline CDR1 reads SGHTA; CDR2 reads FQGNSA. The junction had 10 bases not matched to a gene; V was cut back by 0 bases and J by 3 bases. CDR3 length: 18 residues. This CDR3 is CASSLAAAGGPQTDTQYF. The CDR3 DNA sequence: TGTGCCAGCAGCTTAGCGGCGGCGGGGGGGCCGCAGACAGATACGCAGTATTTT. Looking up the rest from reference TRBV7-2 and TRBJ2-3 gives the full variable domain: GAGVSQSPSNKVTEKGKDVELRCDPISGHTALYWYRQSLGQGLEFLIYFQGNSAPDKSGLPSDRFSAERTGGSVSTLTIQRTQQEDSAVYLCASSLAAAGGPQTDTQYFGPGTRLTVL.

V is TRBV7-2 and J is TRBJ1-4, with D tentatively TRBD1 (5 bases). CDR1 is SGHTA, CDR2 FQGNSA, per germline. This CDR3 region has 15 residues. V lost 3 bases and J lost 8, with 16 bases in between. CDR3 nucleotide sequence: TGTGCCAGCAGCTTCGTCCGGGCAAAGGGGGAAAAACTGTTTTTT. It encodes CASSFVRAKGEKLFF.

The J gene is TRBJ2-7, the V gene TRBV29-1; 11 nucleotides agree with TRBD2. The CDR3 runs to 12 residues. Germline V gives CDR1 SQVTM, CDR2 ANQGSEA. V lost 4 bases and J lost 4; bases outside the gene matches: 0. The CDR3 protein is CSVGLAGYEQYF. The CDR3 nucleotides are TGCAGCGTTGGACTAGCGGGATACGAGCAGTACTTC.

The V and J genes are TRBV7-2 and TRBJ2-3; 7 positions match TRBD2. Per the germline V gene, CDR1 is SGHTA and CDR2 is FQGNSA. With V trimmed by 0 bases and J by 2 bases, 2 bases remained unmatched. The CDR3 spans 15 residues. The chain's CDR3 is CASSLAWDYTDTQYF. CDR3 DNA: TGTGCCAGCAGCTTAGCCTGGGACTACACAGATACGCAGTATTTT.

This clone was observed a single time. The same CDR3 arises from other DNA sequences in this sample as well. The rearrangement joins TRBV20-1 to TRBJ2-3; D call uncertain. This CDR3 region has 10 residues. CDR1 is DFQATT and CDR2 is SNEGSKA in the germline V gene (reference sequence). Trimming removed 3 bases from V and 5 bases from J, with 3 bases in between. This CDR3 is CSARRDTQYF. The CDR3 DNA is TGCAGTGCTAGGAGAGATACGCAGTATTTT.

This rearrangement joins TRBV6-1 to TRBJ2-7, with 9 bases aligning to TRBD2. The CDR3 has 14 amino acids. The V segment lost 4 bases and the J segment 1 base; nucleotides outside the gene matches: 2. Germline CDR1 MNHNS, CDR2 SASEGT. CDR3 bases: TGTGCCAGCAGTGGCCTAGCGGGGTCCTACGAGCAGTACTTC. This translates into CASSGLAGSYEQYF.